The 26 T cell receptor beta chains in this list originate from one sample, sequenced in a study of CD8 T cells in ankylosing spondylitis. Study findings and constraints: A TCR beta motif of under 10 highly homologous variants appeared characteristic of ankylosing spondylitis blood.

What these receptors recognize is not known. TCRdb re-called the 5' RACE reads with MiXCR, one entry per CDR3 protein. The sample carries approximately 300,000 distinct CDR3 sequences, less than 9.5% recorded once. The sample comprised blood, either unsorted or a sorted T cell fraction (not recorded which). These receptors all come from a male donor with ankylosing spondylitis.

The chain joins TRBV7-9 to TRBJ2-7; 7 positions agree with TRBD1. The CDR3 spans 14 residues. V lost 0 bases, J lost 3 bases, and 2 bases stayed unmatched. Germline V gene data show CDR1 as SEHNR and CDR2 as FQNEAQ (reference sequence). The CDR3 DNA reads as TGTGCCAGCAGCTTAGCGGACAGGAGCTACGAGCAGTACTTC. Translated, it gives CASSLADRSYEQYF.

This clonotype was observed at least ten times. CDR3 sequence: CASSLLEGDTEAFF. In nucleotides, the CDR3 is TGTGCCAGCAGTTTGTTGGAGGGAGACACTGAAGCTTTCTTT. This chain connects TRBV28 to TRBJ1-1; D unclear. The CDR3 runs 14 residues. The ends were cut back, 3 bases at V and 3 bases at J, with 11 bases in the middle. Germline V lookup: CDR1 MDHEN, CDR2 SYDVKM. The variable domain in full, completed from reference TRBV28 and TRBJ1-1, reads DVKVTQSSRYLVKRTGEKVFLECVQDMDHENMFWYRQDPGLGLRLIYFSYDVKMKEKGDIPEGYSVSREKKERFSLILESASTNQTSMYLCASSLLEGDTEAFFGQGTRLTVV.

This clonotype has more than one count but fewer than ten. The rearrangement links TRBV6-2 or TRBV6-3 to TRBJ2-5; tentatively, D is TRBD1 (5 bases). CDR3 length: 14 residues. The V and J ends lost 2 bases and 6 bases respectively, with 13 bases between them. Germline V gene lookup returns CDR1 MNHEY and CDR2 SVGEGT. The CDR3 DNA reads as TGTGCCAGCAGTTACCTACAGGCACCAAAGACCCAGTACTTC. It translates to CASSYLQAPKTQYF.

This clonotype was counted at least ten times. The chain couples TRBV4-1 to TRBJ1-1, with D unresolved. The length of the CDR3 is 18 residues. In germline, CDR1 is MGHRA, CDR2 YSYEKL. V dropped 1 base and J dropped 0 bases, with 18 bases sitting between them. CDR3 DNA sequence: TGCGCCAGCAGCCAAGGTGGCCGAGCGGGTCCCCTGAACACTGAAGCTTTCTTT. Its protein product is CASSQGGRAGPLNTEAFF.

In its sample, this clonotype was seen a few times. The gene calls are TRBV7-9 and TRBJ2-5; D uncertain. The germline CDR1 and CDR2 sequences are SEHNR and FQNEAQ (reference sequence). The CDR3 consists of 12 residues. Between the trimmed V and J ends, which lost 5 bases and 7 bases, there was a span of 11 bases. CDR3 in DNA: TGTGCCAGCAGCGAGACACACGGGACCCAGTACTTC. It translates to CASSETHGTQYF.

The chain combines TRBV7-3 with TRBJ2-2; 8 bases agree with TRBD2. The V gene end was trimmed by 5 bases and the J gene end by 7 bases; junction bases not matched to a gene: 9. This CDR3 has 15 amino acids. Germline CDR1 is SGHTA and CDR2 is FQGTGA. For the CDR3, the DNA is TGTGCCAGCAGCCCGGGGGGGCGGCAACACGGGGAGCTGTTTTTT. Its protein is CASSPGGRQHGELFF.

This clonotype showed up just a few times. V usage is TRBV6-1 and J usage is TRBJ2-7; 10 nucleotides line up with TRBD2. This CDR3 contains 14 residues. Germline V lookup: CDR1 MNHNS, CDR2 SASEGT. V gave up 4 bases and J gave up 6 bases; unmatched junction bases: 6. The CDR3 region has the DNA TGTGCCAGCAGTGGGACTAGCGGAGCCCTCGAGCAGTACTTC. As protein: CASSGTSGALEQYF.

The chain joins TRBV7-9 to TRBJ2-1; TRBD2 matches at 8 bases. The CDR3 is 15 residues long. Trimming cost V 5 bases and J 2 bases; bases outside gene matches: 5. CDR1 and CDR2 from the germline V gene are SEHNR and FQNEAQ (reference sequence). The CDR3 region is CASSAGLAPYNEQFF. The CDR3 DNA reads TGTGCCAGCAGCGCAGGACTAGCACCCTACAATGAGCAGTTCTTC.

The chain is built from TRBV7-2 and TRBJ1-6, with D unresolved. CDR1 and CDR2 from the germline V gene are SGHTA and FQGNSA. CDR3 size: 12 residues. V lost 5 bases, J lost 14 bases, and 13 bases lay in between. This CDR3 is CASSVGVSALHF. The CDR3 nucleotides read TGTGCCAGCAGCGTAGGAGTGTCGGCCCTCCACTTT.

This clonotype occurred many times. The chain employs TRBV20-1 and TRBJ1-5; TRBD1 is a possible D gene (6 bases). The germline V and J ends were trimmed by 3 bases and 7 bases, with 13 bases remaining between them. Germline V lookup: CDR1 DFQATT, CDR2 SNEGSKA (reference sequence). The CDR3 runs 13 residues. The CDR3 DNA follows: TGCAGTGCTAGTACAGGGATTCGACAGCCCCAGCATTTT. Translated: CSASTGIRQPQHF.

The rearrangement links TRBV15 to TRBJ2-7; D is unclear. V was cut by 2 bases and J by 2 bases, with 10 bases left in between. The CDR3 is made up of 14 amino acids. Germline-derived CDR1 and CDR2 are LNHNV and YYDKDF (reference sequence). The CDR3 region has the DNA TGTGCCACCAGCAGAACTCGAGGACCCTACGAGCAGTACTTC. It specifies CATSRTRGPYEQYF.

This chain joins TRBV7-9 and TRBJ2-3; D might be TRBD1 (6 bases). Germline assignment: CDR1 SEHNR and CDR2 FQNEAQ (reference sequence). The CDR3 extends over 14 amino acids. V was clipped by 5 bases and J by 6 bases, with 15 bases between them. The CDR3 region is CASSPAGERDTQYF. In nucleotides, the CDR3 is TGTGCCAGCAGCCCGGCAGGGGAGAGGGATACGCAGTATTTT.

There are a few counts of this clonotype. The V call is TRBV5-6, the J call TRBJ2-2; D is unresolved. This CDR3 has 14 amino acids. The V gene's germline CDR1 is SGHDT and CDR2 YYEEEE. V was clipped by 0 bases and J by 5 bases, with 8 bases between them. The CDR3 DNA sequence: TGTGCCAGCAGCTTGGTTTGGCAGACCGGGGAGCTGTTTTTT. Encoded protein: CASSLVWQTGELFF.

This clonotype was detected ten times or more. This CDR3 is CASSRDRGSYNEQFF. The CDR3 DNA reads as TGTGCCAGCTCACGGGACAGGGGCTCCTACAATGAGCAGTTCTTC. The J gene is TRBJ2-1, the V gene TRBV18, with 10 nucleotides matching TRBD1. The V segment lost 4 bases and the J segment 0 bases; nucleotides outside the gene matches: 0. This CDR3 has 15 amino acids. The germline V gene has CDR1 KGHSH and CDR2 LQKENI.

The rearrangement links TRBV5-1 to TRBJ2-7; D is perhaps TRBD1 (7 bases). V was pared by 0 bases and J by 4 bases, with 17 bases between. There are 16 residues in the CDR3. In germline, CDR1 is SGHRS, CDR2 YFSETQ. The CDR3: CASSLGYGQAGYEQYF. Here the CDR3 DNA reads TGCGCCAGCAGCTTGGGGTATGGACAGGCGGGATACGAGCAGTACTTC.

This clonotype was seen a handful of times. The V and J genes are TRBV6-5 and TRBJ1-2; no definite D call. V was pared by 2 bases and J by 0 bases, with 7 bases between. The germline CDR1 and CDR2 sequences are MNHEY and SVGAGI. The CDR3 sequence is 14 residues long. Here the CDR3 DNA reads TGTGCCAGCAGTTACGTTCAGTCTAACTATGGCTACACCTTC. Its protein product is CASSYVQSNYGYTF.

This clonotype was recorded at least ten times. This chain uses TRBV5-1 with TRBJ2-7; D possibly corresponds to TRBD2 (6 bases). Trimming cost V 4 bases and J 2 bases, with 10 bases left between them. CDR1 SGHRS and CDR2 YFSETQ come from the germline V gene. The CDR3 length is 13 residues. The CDR3 DNA reads TGCGCCAGCAGCGGCGGGGCTACCTACGAGCAGTACTTC. Translation: CASSGGATYEQYF.

This clonotype was seen more than once but under ten times. This chain uses TRBV3-1 with TRBJ1-1, with D uncertain. This CDR3 has 14 amino acids. Trimming took 0 bases from V and 4 from J, leaving 9 bases between them. Germline V lookup: CDR1 LGHDT, CDR2 YNNKEL (reference sequence). The CDR3 DNA is TGTGCCAGCAGCCAAGATGGGGAGGGCACTGAAGCTTTCTTT. It yields the protein CASSQDGEGTEAFF.

CDR3 DNA sequence: TGTGTGATAGTGTCCTCCACCGGGGAGCTGTTTTTT. It yields the protein CVIVSSTGELFF. V and J are TRBV2 and TRBJ2-2; D gene unclear. This CDR3 comprises 12 residues. The V gene's germline CDR1 is SNHLY and CDR2 FYNNEI.

The chain joins TRBV5-1 to TRBJ2-7; D is tentatively TRBD1 or TRBD2 (5 bases each). V was pared by 0 bases and J by 1 base, with 32 bases between. This CDR3 is 22 amino acids long. Germline CDR1 reads SGHRS; CDR2 reads YFSETQ. CDR3 in DNA: TGCGCCAGCAGCTTGGCAGGGTCTGAACCAATAGACGGGGTGATATCTTCCTACGAGCAGTACTTC. Translation: CASSLAGSEPIDGVISSYEQYF.

This clonotype was seen ten or more times. The chain carries TRBV20-1 and TRBJ2-1; D is unclear. Germline-derived CDR1 and CDR2 are DFQATT and SNEGSKA (reference sequence). This CDR3 comprises 14 residues. Trimming stripped 3 bases from V and 0 bases from J, with 9 bases between. This chain's CDR3 is CSARGLSSYNEQFF. The DNA for the CDR3 is TGCAGTGCTAGGGGTTTGAGCTCCTACAATGAGCAGTTCTTC.

This chain connects TRBV11-2 to TRBJ2-7; the D is unclear. Germline values: CDR1 SGHAT, CDR2 FQNNGV. V was cut by 5 bases and J by 4 bases, with 6 bases left in between. This CDR3 has 11 residues. In nucleotides, the CDR3 is TGTGCCAGCAGCAACGCATACGAGCAGTACTTC. It translates to CASSNAYEQYF.

The sample holds many counts of this clonotype. The chain joins TRBV7-2 to TRBJ2-7; 9 bases line up with TRBD1. Germline-derived CDR1 and CDR2 are SGHTA and FQGNSA. V shed 8 bases and J 3 bases; nucleotides not matched to a gene: 8. The CDR3 extends over 14 amino acids. DNA of the CDR3: TGTGCCAGCGGCAAGGGGACAGGGTACTACGAGCAGTACTTC. Translated: CASGKGTGYYEQYF. The variable domain in full, completed from reference TRBV7-2 and TRBJ2-7, reads GAGVSQSPSNKVTEKGKDVELRCDPISGHTALYWYRQSLGQGLEFLIYFQGNSAPDKSGLPSDRFSAERTGGSVSTLTIQRTQQEDSAVYLCASGKGTGYYEQYFGPGTRLTVT.

The genes are TRBV30 and TRBJ1-1, with TRBD1 matching 8 bases. V lost 3 bases and J lost 9; bases outside the gene matches: 3. The CDR3 runs to 11 residues. Per the germline V gene, CDR1 is GTSNPN and CDR2 is SVGIG (reference sequence). CDR3 sequence: CAWSGQGKAFF. CDR3 nucleotide sequence: TGTGCCTGGAGCGGACAGGGCAAAGCTTTCTTT.

This clonotype was counted between two and nine times. CDR3 sequence reads: CASSSRTRSYNEQFF. The DNA for the CDR3 is TGTGCCAGCAGTTCCCGCACCCGCTCCTACAATGAGCAGTTCTTC. J is TRBJ2-1 and V is TRBV2, with D hard to call. Trimming cost V 5 bases and J 0 bases, with 11 bases left between them. Germline-derived CDR1 and CDR2 are SNHLY and FYNNEI. The CDR3 sequence is 15 residues long.

A few counts support this clonotype. CDR3 sequence (DNA): TGTGCCAGCAGCTTAGGGTTGACAGGGGGGAGGACTGAAGCTTTCTTT. Its protein product is CASSLGLTGGRTEAFF. J is TRBJ1-1 and V is TRBV7-9; TRBD1 matches 9 bases. The CDR3 sequence is 16 residues long. Germline V gene data show CDR1 as SEHNR and CDR2 as FQNEAQ (reference sequence). The V gene end was trimmed by 1 base and the J gene end by 5 bases; junction bases not matched to a gene: 8.